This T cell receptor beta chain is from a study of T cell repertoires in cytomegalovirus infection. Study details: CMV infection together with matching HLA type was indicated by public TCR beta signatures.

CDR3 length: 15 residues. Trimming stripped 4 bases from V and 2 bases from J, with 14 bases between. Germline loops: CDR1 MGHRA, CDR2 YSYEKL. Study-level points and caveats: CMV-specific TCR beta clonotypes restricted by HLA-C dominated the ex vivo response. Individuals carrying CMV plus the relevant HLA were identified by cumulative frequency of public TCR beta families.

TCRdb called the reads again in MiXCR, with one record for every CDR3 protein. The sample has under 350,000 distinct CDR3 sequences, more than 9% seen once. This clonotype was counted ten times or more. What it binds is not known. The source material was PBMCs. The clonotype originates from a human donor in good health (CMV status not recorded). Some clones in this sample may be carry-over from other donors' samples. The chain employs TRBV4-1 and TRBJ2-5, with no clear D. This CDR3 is CASSLYDGAQETQYF. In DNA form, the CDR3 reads TGCGCCAGCAGCCTCTATGACGGAGCACAAGAGACCCAGTACTTC.